This is a list of T cell receptor beta chains from one sample in a study of blood T cell repertoires in COVID-19. Profiling relied on immunoSEQ multiplex PCR, and the TCRdb table lists in-frame clones only, not all of them. This sample carries about 200,000 clones, more than 80% of them seen once, and the ten largest clones take roughly a tenth. The sample comprised peripheral blood. The receptors come from a woman of 80 years or more with acute or convalescent COVID-19. The CDR3 runs from the conserved cysteine through the conserved F or W. The D gene is left open where the match is weak. Expanded clones get a size class; other rows say once, few or many, or leave the size out.

d_gene,v_gene,abundance,j_gene,CDR3aa,CDR3nt
NA,TRBV6-4,NA,TRBJ1-6,CASSSTVANSPLHF,TGTGCCAGCAGCTCGACAGTAGCCAATTCACCCCTCCACTTT
TRBD2,TRBV10-3,NA,TRBJ2-3,CAIRSRLAGIGGPDTQYF,TGTGCCATCAGGAGTCGACTAGCGGGGATTGGCGGCCCAGATACGCAGTATTTT
NA,TRBV18,NA,TRBJ2-7,CASSPYGPYEQYF,TGTGCCAGCTCACCCTACGGTCCCTACGAGCAGTACTTC
NA,TRBV6-5,NA,TRBJ2-7,CASGRGSYEQYF,TGTGCCAGCGGCAGAGGTTCCTACGAGCAGTACTTC
TRBD1,TRBV19,NA,TRBJ1-2,CASSINRGPYGYTF,TGTGCCAGTAGTATAAACAGGGGGCCCTATGGCTACACCTTC
TRBD2,TRBV7-9,NA,TRBJ2-1,CASSFGTSGQILNEQFF,TGTGCCAGCAGCTTTGGGACTAGCGGCCAGATCCTCAATGAGCAGTTCTTC
TRBD1,TRBV18,NA,TRBJ1-5,CASSHIQGTANRYSNQPQHF,TGTGCCAGCTCCCATATCCAGGGGACAGCCAATCGTTATAGCAATCAGCCCCAGCATTTT
NA,TRBV11-2,NA,TRBJ2-1,CASSLGLVNEQFF,TGTGCCAGCAGCTTAGGTCTAGTGAATGAGCAGTTCTTC
NA,TRBV11-2,NA,TRBJ1-4,CASSSEGGGNEKLFF,TGTGCCAGCAGCTCCGAAGGTGGAGGGAATGAAAAACTGTTTTTT
NA,TRBV3-1/TRBV3-2,NA,TRBJ1-2,CASSPGQHYGYTF,TGTGCCAGCAGCCCCGGACAGCACTATGGCTACACCTTC
NA,TRBV2,NA,TRBJ1-6,CASSGLTNSPLHF,TGTGCCAGCAGTGGTTTGACTAACTCACCCCTCCACTTT
NA,TRBV6-6,NA,TRBJ1-5,CASSYGDRPEPQHF,TGTGCCAGCAGTTACGGTGACAGACCTGAGCCCCAGCATTTT
NA,TRBV5-4,NA,TRBJ2-3,CASSLGGQGDTQYF,TGTGCCAGCAGCTTGGGGGGGCAGGGAGATACGCAGTATTTT
TRBD2,TRBV9,NA,TRBJ2-7,CASSVASGGYEQYF,TGTGCCAGCAGCGTAGCCAGCGGGGGCTACGAGCAGTACTTC
NA,TRBV18,once,TRBJ1-6,CASSLGQPNSPLHF,TGTGCCAGCTCACTAGGACAGCCAAATTCACCCCTCCACTTT
NA,TRBV12-3/TRBV12-4,NA,TRBJ2-7,CASGGLRYEQYF,TGTGCCAGCGGTGGACTACGATACGAGCAGTACTTC
TRBD1,TRBV6-6,NA,TRBJ2-2,CASSIEGQRNTGELFF,TGTGCCAGCAGTATAGAGGGACAGCGGAACACCGGGGAGCTGTTTTTT
NA,TRBV29-1,few,TRBJ1-5,CSVGPHSNQPQHF,TGCAGCGTGGGCCCACATAGCAATCAGCCCCAGCATTTT
NA,TRBV21-1,NA,TRBJ1-5,CASSKAEGQVYSNQPQHF,TGTGCCAGCAGCAAAGCGGAGGGACAGGTTTATAGCAATCAGCCCCAGCATTTT
NA,TRBV18,NA,TRBJ2-7,CASSPPVGAYEQYF,TGTGCCAGCTCACCACCTGTTGGAGCATACGAGCAGTACTTC
TRBD1,TRBV7-8,NA,TRBJ1-6,CASSSGTEVSPLHF,TGTGCCAGCAGTTCCGGGACAGAGGTTTCACCCCTCCACTTT
TRBD1,TRBV7-2,NA,TRBJ2-1,CASSPTGGQFF,TGTGCCAGCAGCCCGACAGGGGGTCAGTTCTTC
NA,TRBV5-1,NA,TRBJ2-7,CASSLETGSYEQYF,TGCGCCAGCAGCTTGGAAACAGGAAGCTACGAGCAGTACTTC
TRBD2,TRBV11-3,NA,TRBJ2-7,CASSLGLVGAYEQYF,TGTGCCAGCAGCCTCGGACTAGTGGGGGCCTACGAGCAGTACTTC
TRBD2,TRBV2,few,TRBJ2-2,CASSKTSVSTGELFF,TGTGCCAGCAGTAAGACTAGCGTGAGCACCGGGGAGCTGTTTTTT
NA,TRBV29-1,medium-sized,TRBJ2-5,CSVEARLGTQYF,TGCAGCGTTGAAGCGCGGCTGGGGACCCAGTACTTC
NA,TRBV6-6,few,TRBJ1-6,CASRTTDNSPLHF,TGTGCCAGCAGAACGACAGATAATTCACCCCTCCACTTT
NA,TRBV6-4,NA,TRBJ2-1,CASSREVSSYNEQFF,TGTGCCAGCAGTAGGGAGGTCAGCTCCTACAATGAGCAGTTCTTC
NA,TRBV30,NA,TRBJ1-2,CAWSDPSAGWFWGYTF,TGTGCCTGGAGTGACCCGAGCGCAGGGTGGTTTTGGGGCTACACCTTC
TRBD2,TRBV7-2,NA,TRBJ2-1,CASSPIAGSSYNEQFF,TGTGCCAGCAGCCCAATAGCGGGGAGCTCCTACAATGAGCAGTTCTTC
TRBD1,TRBV9,NA,TRBJ1-2,CASSADRDLYYGYTF,TGTGCCAGCAGCGCAGACAGGGACCTGTACTATGGCTACACCTTC
NA,TRBV10-2,NA,TRBJ2-1,CASSQTVSNEQFF,TGCGCCAGCAGTCAGACAGTATCGAATGAGCAGTTCTTC
NA,TRBV7-9,NA,TRBJ1-4,CASSTGLSFNEKLFF,TGTGCCAGCAGCACCGGACTGTCTTTTAATGAAAAACTGTTTTTT
TRBD1,TRBV11-2,NA,TRBJ1-3,CASSLGQGMAPGYF,TGTGCCAGCAGCTTAGGACAGGGAATGGCCCCTGGGTATTTT
NA,TRBV19,NA,TRBJ1-1,CASSIEVRRTEAFF,TGTGCCAGTAGTATAGAAGTTCGGAGGACTGAAGCTTTCTTT
NA,TRBV30,NA,TRBJ2-1,CAWSPPGEQFF,TGTGCCTGGAGCCCCCCCGGTGAGCAGTTCTTC
NA,TRBV2,few,TRBJ1-4,CASSEAPRGGNEKLFF,TGTGCCAGCAGTGAAGCGCCGAGGGGGGGAAATGAAAAACTGTTTTTT
NA,TRBV21-1,NA,TRBJ1-1,CASSPGQGGNTEAFF,TGTGCCAGCAGCCCTGGACAGGGGGGTAACACTGAAGCTTTCTTT
NA,TRBV14,few,TRBJ1-1,CASRAAGTEAFF,TGTGCCAGCAGGGCAGCGGGGACTGAAGCTTTCTTT
TRBD1,TRBV9,NA,TRBJ2-3,CASSAPKGGQGTDTQYF,TGTGCCAGCAGCGCCCCCAAAGGAGGACAGGGGACAGATACGCAGTATTTT
NA,TRBV11-3,NA,TRBJ2-7,CASSLSGQYYEQYF,TGTGCCAGCAGCCTCAGTGGACAGTACTACGAGCAGTACTTC
NA,TRBV5-4,NA,TRBJ2-7,CASSFQGGSYAGEQYF,TGTGCCAGCAGCTTCCAGGGGGGAAGCTACGCCGGCGAGCAGTACTTC
TRBD1,TRBV4-1,NA,TRBJ2-7,CASSQDQGTGGYYDYEQYF,TGCGCCAGCAGCCAAGACCAAGGGACAGGGGGCTATTACGATTACGAGCAGTACTTC
NA,TRBV19,NA,TRBJ1-5,CASSIVQGMDNQPQHF,TGTGCCAGTAGTATAGTGCAGGGAATGGACAATCAGCCCCAGCATTTT
TRBD1,TRBV29-1,NA,TRBJ1-1,CSVGQGNTEAFF,TGCAGCGTCGGACAGGGCAACACTGAAGCTTTCTTT
NA,TRBV16,NA,TRBJ1-5,CASSQGRGQPQHF,TGTGCCAGCAGCCAGGGCAGGGGCCAGCCCCAGCATTTT
TRBD1,TRBV6-5,NA,TRBJ1-5,CASSPGQGNQPQHF,TGTGCCAGCAGCCCCGGACAGGGTAATCAGCCCCAGCATTTT